The 30 T cell receptor beta chains below all came from one sample that was sequenced in a study of T-cell memory formation after mild COVID-19. TCRdb reprocessed the 5' RACE reads with MiXCR, giving one entry per CDR3 protein. This sample has about 340,000 distinct CDR3 sequences, with 20% to 25% found just once. Specimen: PBMCs or a T cell subset sorted from them (not recorded which). The receptors shown here come from a man younger than 35 who had mild COVID-19 (a few samples of this study predate the infection). Cell type and time point are not known.

This clonotype showed up just a few times. The chain has TRBV20-1 and TRBJ2-7; tentative D call: TRBD2 (6 bases). Germline CDR1 DFQATT, CDR2 SNEGSKA (reference sequence). This CDR3 contains 14 residues. Trimming removed 3 bases at V and 2 bases at J, with 14 bases between. The CDR3 here is CSARYGLTAYEQYF. DNA for the CDR3: TGCAGTGCTAGGTACGGACTAACAGCCTACGAGCAGTACTTC.

This rearrangement joins TRBV9 to TRBJ1-5; no clear D. The CDR3 spans 14 residues. The germline V gene has CDR1 SGDLS and CDR2 YYNGEE. Trimming took off 2 bases at V and 2 bases at J, with 8 bases between the two ends. CDR3 sequence: CASSVGMGNQPQHF. The CDR3 nucleotides read TGTGCCAGCAGCGTCGGCATGGGCAATCAGCCCCAGCATTTT. Together with reference TRBV9 and TRBJ1-5, the CDR3 gives the full variable domain: DSGVTQTPKHLITATGQRVTLRCSPRSGDLSVYWYQQSLDQGLQFLIQYYNGEERAKGNILERFSAQQFPDLHSELNLSSLELGDSALYFCASSVGMGNQPQHFGDGTRLSIL.

J is TRBJ2-6 and V is TRBV9; D gene ambiguous. Germline V gene lookup returns CDR1 SGDLS and CDR2 YYNGEE. The CDR3 loop spans 15 amino acids. The germline V and J ends were trimmed by 2 bases and 0 bases, with 6 bases remaining between them. The CDR3 DNA follows: TGTGCCAGCAGCGTGGGGTACTCTGGGGCCAACGTCCTGACTTTC. As protein: CASSVGYSGANVLTF.

This clonotype appeared a few times. The J gene is TRBJ2-1, the V gene TRBV7-3, with a weak D call TRBD2 (5 bases). This CDR3 has 14 residues. Germline CDR1 SGHTA, CDR2 FQGTGA. V lost 1 base, J lost 4 bases, and 8 bases lay in between. In DNA form, the CDR3 reads TGTGCCAGCAGCTTAATAAGCGGTTACAATGAGCAGTTCTTC. Encoded protein: CASSLISGYNEQFF.

This sequence joins TRBV20-1 and TRBJ1-1; 8 nucleotides align to TRBD1. The CDR3 runs 14 residues. Germline V lookup: CDR1 DFQATT, CDR2 SNEGSKA (reference sequence). The ends lost 6 bases at V and 1 base at J; junction bases unmatched: 7. The CDR3 DNA follows: TGCAGTGCACCCGACAGGGGAGCGAACACTGAAGCTTTCTTT. Its protein product is CSAPDRGANTEAFF.

The chain employs TRBV7-6 and TRBJ1-2; 9 bases agree with TRBD1. The germline CDR1 and CDR2 sequences are SGHVS and FNYEAQ. V dropped 0 bases and J dropped 9; count of bases not matched to a gene: 8. This CDR3 comprises 15 residues. CDR3 sequence reads: CASSLARQGEGCYTF. The CDR3 coding sequence is TGTGCCAGCAGCTTAGCCCGACAGGGGGAAGGGTGCTACACCTTC.

CDR3 DNA: TGTGCCAGCAGCCAAGTGCCCCTGCGAGGGGCTTTCTTT. Translated, it gives CASSQVPLRGAFF. The J gene is TRBJ1-1, the V gene TRBV3-1, with D uncertain. Germline CDR1 LGHDT, CDR2 YNNKEL (reference sequence). The germline V and J ends were trimmed by 1 base and 11 bases, with 14 bases remaining between them. CDR3 size: 13 residues.

This clonotype has a handful of counts. V usage is TRBV7-2 and J usage is TRBJ2-5; perhaps TRBD1 as D (5 bases). This CDR3 contains 14 residues. V lost 6 bases and J lost 2, with 13 bases in between. The V gene's germline CDR1 is SGHTA and CDR2 FQGNSA. The chain's CDR3 is CASRSGHLQETQYF. Here the CDR3 DNA reads TGTGCCAGCAGGAGTGGACATCTACAAGAGACCCAGTACTTC.

V usage is TRBV6-1 and J usage is TRBJ1-1, with D hard to call. CDR1 and CDR2 (germline): MNHNS, SASEGT. Trimming took off 8 bases at V and 3 bases at J, with 16 bases between the two ends. The CDR3 length is 14 residues. CDR3 residues: CASRRDLVDTEAFF. As DNA, the CDR3 is TGTGCCAGCCGCCGCGACTTAGTCGACACTGAAGCTTTCTTT.

The chain recombines TRBV6-5 with TRBJ1-6; TRBD1 matches 7 bases. There are 14 residues in the CDR3. Germline assignment: CDR1 MNHEY and CDR2 SVGAGI. V was pared by 5 bases and J by 6 bases, with 4 bases of the junction left unmatched. CDR3 amino acids: CASSHHRGNSPLHF. For the CDR3, the DNA is TGTGCCAGCAGTCACCACAGGGGTAATTCACCCCTCCACTTT.

This chain joins TRBV6-1 and TRBJ1-3, with 8 bases that match TRBD1. This CDR3 has 13 amino acids. Trimming at V came to 6 bases and at J to 2 bases, leaving 0 bases not matched to a gene. Germline CDR1 reads MNHNS; CDR2 reads SASEGT. The CDR3 coding sequence is TGTGCCAGCAGGGGACAGGCTGGAAACACCATATATTTT. Protein: CASRGQAGNTIYF.

This clonotype came up a few times. The rearrangement uses TRBV7-9 and TRBJ1-2; tentative D call: TRBD1 (5 bases). This CDR3 is built from 12 residues. Germline V gene lookup returns CDR1 SEHNR and CDR2 FQNEAQ (reference sequence). The V end was cut by 5 bases, the J end by 10 bases, with 14 bases between. CDR3 protein: CASSPNVRDYTF. The CDR3 DNA sequence: TGTGCCAGCAGCCCAAACGTCAGGGACTACACCTTC.

The V gene is TRBV7-7, the J gene TRBJ2-3, with TRBD2 as a possible D gene (5 bases). There are 17 residues in the CDR3. Germline V gene lookup returns CDR1 SSHAT and CDR2 FNYEAQ (reference sequence). Trimming left V 1 base short and J 4 bases short, with 18 bases between. The CDR3 sequence is CASSLGALGSGADTQYF. The CDR3 bases are TGTGCCAGCAGCTTAGGGGCTTTAGGGAGCGGCGCAGATACGCAGTATTTT.

This clonotype was observed a handful of times. The chain combines TRBV6-5 with TRBJ1-4; TRBD1 might be the D (5 bases). Germline CDR1 MNHEY, CDR2 SVGAGI. The ends were cut back, 5 bases at V and 0 bases at J, with 16 bases in the middle. This CDR3 region has 17 residues. CDR3 residues: CASSLGTAVATNEKLFF. The DNA of the CDR3 is TGTGCCAGCAGTCTCGGGACGGCGGTCGCAACTAATGAAAAACTGTTTTTT.

The chain joins TRBV12-3 or TRBV12-4 to TRBJ2-5; TRBD2 matches at 10 bases. The CDR3 spans 15 residues. With V trimmed by 5 bases and J by 4 bases, 7 bases remained unmatched. CDR3 region: CASSKSGGAGETQYF. CDR3 coding DNA: TGTGCCAGCAGTAAAAGCGGGGGGGCCGGAGAGACCCAGTACTTC.

This chain uses TRBV20-1 with TRBJ2-3; the D is unclear. Germline V CDR1 and CDR2: DFQATT, SNEGSKA (reference sequence). Between the trimmed V and J ends, which lost 0 bases and 2 bases, there was a span of 9 bases. There are 14 residues in the CDR3. Here the CDR3 DNA reads TGCAGTGCTAGAGAGTGGACGATCACAGATACGCAGTATTTT. This sequence encodes CSAREWTITDTQYF.

This clonotype has just a few counts. This chain connects TRBV29-1 to TRBJ1-1; 9 bases match TRBD1. CDR1 and CDR2 (germline): SQVTM, ANQGSEA. V dropped 6 bases and J dropped 3; count of bases not matched to a gene: 14. The CDR3 is 16 residues long. The CDR3 coding sequence is TGCAGCGTCGGGTGGACAGGGGCGAGTTTTGACACTGAAGCTTTCTTT. Its protein product is CSVGWTGASFDTEAFF.

This clonotype was found a few times. The chain joins TRBV7-8 to TRBJ2-5; D possibly corresponds to TRBD2 (6 bases). This CDR3 has 15 amino acids. Germline CDR1 SGHVS, CDR2 FQNEAQ. Trimming removed 4 bases from V and 1 base from J, with 13 bases in between. CDR3 DNA sequence: TGTGCCAGCAGCTCGGGGGTAGGGGCCCAAGAGACCCAGTACTTC. Protein sequence: CASSSGVGAQETQYF.

This clonotype was found a few times. The chain has TRBV4-1 and TRBJ1-5; D remains ambiguous. V was cut by 0 bases and J by 4 bases, with 13 bases left in between. The length of the CDR3 is 16 residues. Germline V CDR1 and CDR2: MGHRA, YSYEKL. The CDR3 loop reads CASSQDHYSENQPQHF. The CDR3 DNA is TGCGCCAGCAGCCAAGATCATTACAGCGAAAATCAGCCCCAGCATTTT.

This clonotype was counted only a few times. The genes are TRBV15 and TRBJ2-7; TRBD1 matches 8 bases. V gave up 0 bases and J gave up 6 bases; unmatched junction bases: 4. This CDR3 contains 14 residues. CDR1 is LNHNV, CDR2 YYDKDF, per germline (reference sequence). The DNA for the CDR3 is TGTGCCACCAGCAGAGAGGACAGGGTAAGCGAGCAGTACGTC. This codes for CATSREDRVSEQYV.

The chain is built from TRBV2 and TRBJ1-1; weak D call: TRBD1 (6 bases). V shed 11 bases and J shed 10 bases, with 20 bases lying between them. In germline, CDR1 is SNHLY, CDR2 FYNNEI. The CDR3 runs to 12 residues. CDR3 in DNA: TGTGCCGGCTCGCGACGGGGGGCGTCAGCTTTCTTT. Amino acid sequence: CAGSRRGASAFF. Full variable domain (rest looked up from reference TRBV2 and TRBJ1-1): EPEVTQTPSHQVTQMGQEVILRCVPISNHLYFYWYRQILGQKVEFLVSFYNNEISEKSEIFDDQFSVERPDGSNFTLKIRSTKLEDSAMYFCAGSRRGASAFFGQGTRLTVV.

This clonotype was picked up a small number of times. This sequence joins TRBV10-3 and TRBJ2-3, with D unclear. Trimming left V 6 bases short and J 4 bases short, with 11 bases between. This CDR3 spans 13 amino acids. The germline gives CDR1 ENHRY, CDR2 SYGVKD. The CDR3 bases are TGTGCCATCAGAAGCGCGAGCGCAGATACGCAGTATTTT. Protein product: CAIRSASADTQYF.

This clonotype has a handful of counts. An end of the junction does not agree with germline; a read error may underlie this. The chain uses TRBV7-9 and TRBJ2-2; TRBD2 is a possible D gene (5 bases). CDR3 length: 15 residues. Per the germline V gene, CDR1 is SEHNR and CDR2 is FQNEAQ (reference sequence). The CDR3 DNA reads as TGTGCCAGCACCTTACGAGGACTCAACACCGGGGAGCTGTTTTTT. Protein: CASTLRGLNTGELFF.

The V gene is TRBV27, the J gene TRBJ2-5; TRBD2 is a possible D gene (6 bases). Between the trimmed V and J ends, which lost 6 bases and 7 bases, there was a span of 15 bases. This CDR3 comprises 13 residues. Germline V gene lookup returns CDR1 MNHEY and CDR2 SMNVEV (reference sequence). CDR3 sequence reads: CASRITEGRTQYF. For the CDR3, the DNA is TGTGCCAGCAGAATAACGGAGGGTAGGACCCAGTACTTC.

The rearrangement joins TRBV11-2 to TRBJ2-2; TRBD1 aligns across 8 bases. CDR1 and CDR2 (germline): SGHAT, FQNNGV. V shed 1 base and J 0 bases; nucleotides not matched to a gene: 7. This CDR3 has 18 residues. CDR3 protein: CASSLGLGQGSNTGELFF. CDR3 bases: TGTGCCAGCAGCTTAGGACTCGGACAGGGTTCGAACACCGGGGAGCTGTTTTTT.

This sequence joins TRBV2 and TRBJ2-1; 7 bases are a match to TRBD1. V shed 6 bases, J shed 3 bases, and the junction held 5 bases outside the gene matches. Germline loops: CDR1 SNHLY, CDR2 FYNNEI. The CDR3 sequence is 14 residues long. DNA for the CDR3: TGTGCCAGCAGAGGGGGACAGCTCTACAATGAGCAGTTCTTC. Translating gives CASRGGQLYNEQFF.

This clonotype appeared a few times. The rearrangement joins TRBV29-1 to TRBJ2-5, with D hard to call. The germline V and J ends were trimmed by 3 bases and 4 bases, with 9 bases remaining between them. CDR3 length: 12 residues. The germline V gene encodes CDR1 SQVTM and CDR2 ANQGSEA. In DNA form, the CDR3 reads TGCAGCGTTGAGGCCGCGCGAGAGACCCAGTACTTC. Protein: CSVEAARETQYF.

The rearrangement links TRBV4-1 to TRBJ2-7; 9 bases are shared with TRBD1. Germline-derived CDR1 and CDR2 are MGHRA and YSYEKL. The trim removed 4 bases at V and 1 base at J, leaving 5 bases unmatched. The CDR3 is 15 amino acids. The CDR3 reads CASSLGGTGSYEQYV. The DNA for the CDR3 is TGCGCCAGCAGCCTAGGAGGGACAGGGTCCTACGAGCAGTACGTC.

The chain carries TRBV11-2 and TRBJ2-5; D gene uncertain. The CDR3 has 13 amino acids. Germline CDR1 is SGHAT and CDR2 is FQNNGV. V was pared by 5 bases and J by 5 bases, with 12 bases between. The DNA of the CDR3 is TGTGCCAGCAGCCCCCAGTTATCGGAGACCCAGTACTTC. Translated: CASSPQLSETQYF.

This clonotype was counted between two and nine times. V gene TRBV21-1 combines with J gene TRBJ2-7; no DNA check was done on the table's D call, TRBD1. TRBV21-1 is noted as a pseudogene. The CDR3 is 13 residues long. This CDR3 reads CASSKAPGYEQYV. The CDR3 DNA reads TGTGCCAGCAGCAAAGCCCCCGGCTACGAGCAGTACGTC.